What follows are 30 T cell receptor beta chains derived from one specimen sequenced in a study of CD8 T cells in ankylosing spondylitis. From the 5' RACE reads, TCRdb called clonotypes with MiXCR, one entry per CDR3 protein. The repertoire holds roughly 150,000 distinct CDR3 sequences, with around a third as singletons. Material: synovial fluid, either unsorted or a sorted T cell fraction (not recorded which). All receptors derive from a male donor with ankylosing spondylitis.

The chain is built from TRBV6-1 and TRBJ2-1; 10 bases fit TRBD2. There are 16 residues in the CDR3. From germline, CDR1 is MNHNS and CDR2 SASEGT. Trimming at V came to 3 bases and at J to 10 bases, leaving 12 bases not matched to a gene. CDR3 region: CASSELRTSGKLEQFF. The CDR3 DNA reads as TGTGCCAGCAGTGAGCTCCGGACTAGCGGAAAACTCGAGCAGTTCTTC.

This clonotype showed up just a few times. This rearrangement joins TRBV20-1 to TRBJ2-2, with TRBD2 matching 10 bases. V dropped 0 bases and J dropped 5; count of bases not matched to a gene: 3. The CDR3 contains 15 residues. Germline lookup yields CDR1 DFQATT and CDR2 SNEGSKA (reference sequence). The DNA for the CDR3 is TGCAGTGCTAGAGAGACTAGCGGGCGGACCGGGGAGCTGTTTTTT. Its protein is CSARETSGRTGELFF.

The chain uses TRBV14 and TRBJ2-1; 9 nucleotides agree with TRBD1. Trimming cost V 3 bases and J 5 bases; bases outside gene matches: 8. Germline V gene lookup returns CDR1 SGHDN and CDR2 FVKESK. The CDR3 covers 16 residues. The CDR3 DNA is TGTGCCAGCAGCCATCGATGGGGGACAGGGAACAATGAGCAGTTCTTC. Translated: CASSHRWGTGNNEQFF.

V usage is TRBV5-1 and J usage is TRBJ2-7; 8 bases match TRBD2. Germline CDR1 SGHRS, CDR2 YFSETQ. The trim removed 2 bases at V and 0 bases at J, leaving 19 bases unmatched. The CDR3 extends over 20 amino acids. The chain's CDR3 is CASSFGLSGGVGLNSYEQYF. For the CDR3, the DNA is TGCGCCAGCAGCTTTGGCCTCAGCGGGGGAGTCGGACTCAACTCCTACGAGCAGTACTTC.

In its sample, this clonotype was seen a few times. The chain combines TRBV12-3 or TRBV12-4 with TRBJ2-3, with 10 bases fitting TRBD2. V lost 7 bases and J lost 2; bases outside the gene matches: 6. The CDR3 sequence is 15 residues long. CDR3: CASTPSGGYTDTQYF. The CDR3 region has the DNA TGTGCCAGCACCCCTAGCGGGGGCTACACAGATACGCAGTATTTT.

The chain couples TRBV30 to TRBJ1-1; TRBD1 agrees at 7 bases. Germline assignment: CDR1 GTSNPN and CDR2 SVGIG (reference sequence). The CDR3 is 17 amino acids. The V gene end was trimmed by 3 bases and the J gene end by 4 bases; junction bases not matched to a gene: 17. The CDR3 DNA is TGTGCCTGGAGCCCGAGGACAGGATGGGATTTTCGCACTGAAGCTTTCTTT. Its protein product is CAWSPRTGWDFRTEAFF. Full variable domain (rest looked up from reference TRBV30 and TRBJ1-1): SQTIHQWPATLVQPVGSPLSLECTVEGTSNPNLYWYRQAAGRGLQLLFYSVGIGQISSEVPQNLSASRPQDRQFILSSKKLLLSDSGFYLCAWSPRTGWDFRTEAFFGQGTRLTVV.

The chain has TRBV3-1 and TRBJ1-5, with D tentatively TRBD1 (5 bases). Germline loops: CDR1 LGHDT, CDR2 YNNKEL (reference sequence). The CDR3 covers 12 residues. Trimming shortened V by 5 bases and J by 5 bases, and 7 bases separated the two germline ends. CDR3 protein: CASSKGDQPQHF. The CDR3 region has the DNA TGTGCCAGCAGCAAAGGGGATCAGCCCCAGCATTTT.

The genes are TRBV5-1 and TRBJ2-7, with D possibly being TRBD2 (6 bases). V gave up 4 bases and J gave up 3 bases, with 20 bases separating them. Germline lookup yields CDR1 SGHRS and CDR2 YFSETQ. This CDR3 comprises 16 residues. CDR3 DNA sequence: TGCGCCAGCAGCCCGGCCGGGGGAGAGACATACTACGAGCAGTACTTC. Translating gives CASSPAGGETYYEQYF.

The chain uses TRBV6-1 and TRBJ1-4; D remains unclear. Looked up from germline, CDR1 is MNHNS and CDR2 is SASEGT. V gave up 4 bases and J gave up 6 bases, with 9 bases separating them. The CDR3 contains 13 residues. The CDR3 bases are TGTGCCAGCAGTGGGACGGCCGATGAAAAACTGTTTTTT. Amino acid sequence: CASSGTADEKLFF.

This clonotype has a count of ten or more. V gene TRBV11-2 combines with J gene TRBJ2-3; D is perhaps TRBD2 (6 bases). Trimming pared 5 bases from V and 0 bases from J, leaving 21 bases between. This CDR3 is 18 amino acids long. Germline V gene sequence: CDR1 SGHAT, CDR2 FQNNGV. The CDR3 protein is CASSPKGKTRVSTDTQYF. The CDR3 DNA reads as TGTGCCAGCAGCCCTAAAGGGAAGACTAGGGTTAGCACAGATACGCAGTATTTT.

This clonotype was found a few times. The CDR3 here is CASSLGKLVPGNTIYF. The CDR3 nucleotides read TGTGCCAGCAGTTTGGGAAAGTTAGTTCCTGGAAACACCATATATTTT. The rearrangement links TRBV28 to TRBJ1-3; D is unclear. Germline lookup yields CDR1 MDHEN and CDR2 SYDVKM. CDR3 length: 16 residues. V was trimmed by 3 bases and J by 2 bases, leaving 14 bases between them.

The chain combines TRBV7-9 with TRBJ2-5, with TRBD2 identical over 10 bases. After removal of 5 bases from V and 4 bases from J, the junction contained 7 bases not matched to a gene. Germline CDR1 is SEHNR and CDR2 is FQNEAQ (reference sequence). The CDR3 contains 15 residues. The CDR3 DNA follows: TGTGCCAGCAGCCCAAAAGCGGGAGGGGGAGAGACCCAGTACTTC. It is translated as CASSPKAGGGETQYF.

This clonotype was observed a few times. The chain is built from TRBV19 and TRBJ2-2; D not resolved. Per the germline V gene, CDR1 is LNHDA and CDR2 is SQIVND (reference sequence). This CDR3 is built from 13 residues. V was cut by 3 bases and J by 7 bases, with 9 bases left in between. The DNA for the CDR3 is TGTGCCAGTAGTATTAGGTCATACGGGGAGCTGTTTTTT. Amino acids: CASSIRSYGELFF.

The chain uses TRBV11-1 and TRBJ2-2, with D unresolved. The V gene lost 2 bases and the J gene lost 1 base, with 8 bases spanning the gap. This CDR3 contains 15 residues. The germline CDR1 and CDR2 sequences are SGHAT and FQDESV (reference sequence). The CDR3 nucleotides read TGTGCCAGCAGCTTACTGGTGGGGAACACCGGGGAGCTGTTTTTT. As protein: CASSLLVGNTGELFF.

On this clonotype itself: The CDR3 carries no conserved terminal phenylalanine or tryptophan, so it likely arises from a read error. The chain recombines TRBV20-1 with TRBJ2-3, with D perhaps assigned TRBD1 or TRBD2 (6 bases each). The CDR3 runs 14 residues. The V and J ends lost 3 bases and 0 bases respectively, with 10 bases between them. Germline V gene data show CDR1 as DFQATT and CDR2 as SNEGSKA (reference sequence). The CDR3 loop is CSASRGASTDTQYI. The CDR3 DNA sequence: TGCAGTGCTAGTAGGGGGGCTAGCACAGATACGCAGTATATT.

The chain is built from TRBV20-1 and TRBJ2-3; TRBD1 matches at 8 bases. The CDR3 has 17 amino acids. The germline V gene encodes CDR1 DFQATT and CDR2 SNEGSKA (reference sequence). The ends lost 0 bases at V and 8 bases at J; junction bases unmatched: 16. CDR3 protein: CSARDTARGLLGGTQYF. The CDR3 coding sequence is TGCAGTGCTAGAGATACGGCCAGGGGGCTTCTGGGGGGTACGCAGTATTTT.

This clonotype was detected only a few times. The chain recombines TRBV5-6 with TRBJ1-2; 11 bases are shared with TRBD1. Per the germline V gene, CDR1 is SGHDT and CDR2 is YYEEEE. The CDR3 has 16 amino acids. The ends lost 4 bases at V and 2 bases at J; junction bases unmatched: 7. CDR3 bases: TGTGCCAGCAGCCCCGGGACAGGGGGATTAAACTATGGCTACACCTTC. Protein product: CASSPGTGGLNYGYTF.

This clonotype was observed at least ten times. The chain employs TRBV24-1 and TRBJ2-1, with D possibly matching TRBD2 (5 bases). Germline values: CDR1 KGHDR, CDR2 SFDVKD. This CDR3 is built from 13 residues. Trimming took 4 bases from V and 10 from J, leaving 13 bases between them. This CDR3 reads CATSDFRRGEQFF. CDR3 nucleotides: TGTGCCACCAGTGACTTCCGCCGAGGGGAGCAGTTCTTC.

In its sample, this clonotype was seen many times. V usage is TRBV7-2 and J usage is TRBJ1-2; 7 nucleotides match TRBD1. Germline V CDR1 and CDR2: SGHTA, FQGNSA. CDR3 length equals 16 residues. After removal of 5 bases from V and 4 bases from J, the junction contained 13 bases not matched to a gene. The DNA of the CDR3 is TGTGCCAGCAGCCCCTCGACAGGGCCTTCTGGCTATGGCTACACCTTC. Amino acids: CASSPSTGPSGYGYTF.

This clonotype has just a few counts. This sequence joins TRBV5-1 and TRBJ1-2; 9 bases align to TRBD1. The CDR3 runs to 14 residues. Per germline, CDR1 SGHRS and CDR2 YFSETQ. The V segment lost 4 bases and the J segment 7 bases; nucleotides outside the gene matches: 8. In nucleotides, the CDR3 is TGCGCCAGCAGCGCGGGACAGGGAGAGGGTGGCTACACCTTC. This gives the protein CASSAGQGEGGYTF.

This clonotype was detected only a few times. V gene TRBV20-1 combines with J gene TRBJ2-1, with TRBD2 matching 10 bases. From germline, CDR1 is DFQATT and CDR2 SNEGSKA (reference sequence). With V trimmed by 0 bases and J by 2 bases, 13 bases remained unmatched. CDR3 length: 19 amino acids. CDR3 in DNA: TGCAGTGCTAGAGATCTTTTAGGGCCGAGCGGGAGGGCCTACAATGAGCAGTTCTTC. Translation: CSARDLLGPSGRAYNEQFF.

V is TRBV4-1 and J is TRBJ1-3, with D possibly being TRBD1 (5 bases). V was shortened by 1 base and J by 0 bases, with 10 bases between the two germline ends. The CDR3 is 16 residues long. The germline CDR1 and CDR2 sequences are MGHRA and YSYEKL. CDR3 nucleotides: TGCGCCAGCAGCCAAGTTGGACAAATCTCTGGAAACACCATATATTTT. Its protein is CASSQVGQISGNTIYF.

This clonotype has at least ten counts. The chain has TRBV11-2 and TRBJ2-2, with 8 bases lining up with TRBD2. The J segment lost 3 bases and the V segment lost 5 bases, leaving 8 bases of the junction unmatched. This CDR3 has 16 amino acids. Germline CDR1 SGHAT, CDR2 FQNNGV. The CDR3 DNA sequence: TGTGCCAGCAGCCCCTCGACTAGCGCTTACACCGGGGAGCTGTTTTTT. This encodes CASSPSTSAYTGELFF.

This clonotype has ten or more counts. The chain has TRBV7-6 and TRBJ2-7, with TRBD2 matching 7 bases. CDR1 SGHVS and CDR2 FNYEAQ come from the germline V gene. The CDR3 spans 16 residues. Trimming removed 1 base from V and 7 bases from J; junction bases left unmatched: 13. Here the CDR3 reads CASSLGLREVRGEQYF. The CDR3 DNA is TGTGCCAGCAGCTTAGGGTTACGGGAGGTGCGGGGAGAGCAGTACTTC.

This clonotype occurred a few times. The chain's CDR3 is CASSLGLAGVGYEQYF. For the CDR3, the DNA is TGTGCCAGCAGCTTGGGACTAGCGGGAGTAGGCTACGAGCAGTACTTC. The V gene is TRBV7-2, the J gene TRBJ2-7; TRBD2 aligns across 14 bases. The ends lost 3 bases at V and 3 bases at J; junction bases unmatched: 4. This CDR3 contains 16 residues. Per the germline V gene, CDR1 is SGHTA and CDR2 is FQGNSA. Full variable domain (outside the CDR3, taken from reference TRBV7-2 and TRBJ2-7): GAGVSQSPSNKVTEKGKDVELRCDPISGHTALYWYRQSLGQGLEFLIYFQGNSAPDKSGLPSDRFSAERTGGSVSTLTIQRTQQEDSAVYLCASSLGLAGVGYEQYFGPGTRLTVT.

V gene TRBV4-1 combines with J gene TRBJ2-5; 9 bases are a match to TRBD2. The CDR3 runs 14 residues. J gave up 7 bases and V 0 bases, and 3 bases lay outside the gene matches. From germline, CDR1 is MGHRA and CDR2 YSYEKL. DNA for the CDR3: TGCGCCAGCAGCCAAGAAAGCGGGAGGTCGACCCAGTACTTC. Translation gives CASSQESGRSTQYF.

This clonotype was seen at least ten times. The chain links TRBV28 to TRBJ2-2; 8 nucleotides match TRBD1. The CDR3 runs to 16 residues. Germline V gene data show CDR1 as MDHEN and CDR2 as SYDVKM. Unmatched junction bases numbered 10, after V lost 6 bases and J lost 4 bases. Here the CDR3 DNA reads TGTGCCAGCAGCCCCCTCCAGGGGGCTGGCACCGGGGAGCTGTTTTTT. Protein: CASSPLQGAGTGELFF.

This clonotype was observed a few times. The chain recombines TRBV3-1 with TRBJ1-1; the D gene is possibly TRBD1 (5 bases). The CDR3 consists of 13 residues. Trimming took 1 base from V and 5 from J, leaving 8 bases between them. The V gene's germline CDR1 is LGHDT and CDR2 YNNKEL (reference sequence). The CDR3 here is CASSQAGYTEAFF. The CDR3 region has the DNA TGTGCCAGCAGCCAAGCAGGGTATACTGAAGCTTTCTTT. Looking up the rest from reference TRBV3-1 and TRBJ1-1 gives the full variable domain: DTAVSQTPKYLVTQMGNDKSIKCEQNLGHDTMYWYKQDSKKFLKIMFSYNNKELIINETVPNRFSPKSPDKAHLNLHINSLELGDSAVYFCASSQAGYTEAFFGQGTRLTVV.

The chain combines TRBV28 with TRBJ2-5; 13 bases agree with TRBD2. The CDR3 covers 14 residues. Per the germline V gene, CDR1 is MDHEN and CDR2 is SYDVKM. V was pared by 7 bases and J by 5 bases, with 4 bases of the junction left unmatched. Written as DNA, the CDR3 is TGTGCCAGCACGGGACTAGCGGGACACGAGACCCAGTACTTC. Translated, it gives CASTGLAGHETQYF.

This clonotype has a count of ten or more. CDR3 nucleotide sequence: TGCAGCGTTGACCGGCAGGGGGCTGGCGGCTACACCTTC. It yields the protein CSVDRQGAGGYTF. The chain recombines TRBV29-1 with TRBJ1-2, with 8 bases fitting TRBD1. V lost 3 bases, J lost 8 bases, and 8 bases stayed unmatched. Per germline, CDR1 SQVTM and CDR2 ANQGSEA. This CDR3 is built from 13 residues.